This TCR beta chain was sequenced in a study of shared clonotypes between healthy human individuals. V lost 5 bases to trimming and J lost 5 bases; unmatched junction nucleotides: 11. Germline V CDR1 and CDR2: SGHTA, FQGNSA. The CDR3 totals 15 residues. The donors were all Caucasian adults (living in Nashville, Tennessee). The authors divided CD4+ cells into CD45RA+ naive and CD45RA-negative memory subsets. As concerns this clone: The target antigen is unknown.

Study observations and caveats: Clonotype sharing across donors was expected to vary with sequencing depth.

Measured with immunoSEQ multiplex PCR; TCRdb has only the in-frame clones, and not every one. The sample consists of 1 million to 1.3 million clones, around 78% of them appearing once. Sample: memory CD4+ T cells from PBMCs. The subset is: CD45RA-negative fraction. V usage is TRBV7-2 and J usage is TRBJ2-5; 7 bases match TRBD2. The source of this sequence is a man between 18 and 29 years old in good health. Some clones in this sample may be carry-over from other donors' samples. DNA of the CDR3: TGTGCCAGCAGCGTCCTCGGGGGGACGGGGGAGACCCAGTACTTC. Encoded protein: CASSVLGGTGETQYF.